A selection of T cell receptor beta chains follows, all from one sample in a study of blood T cell repertoires in COVID-19. The method was immunoSEQ multiplex PCR; TCRdb's version includes in-frame clones alone and lacks a portion of them. The table lists 210,000 or so clones, roughly 89% of them singletons, with around 7% in the top ten. Sequencing was carried out using peripheral blood. These TCRs come from a middle-aged man with acute or convalescent COVID-19. CDR3s include the opening cysteine and the closing phenylalanine or tryptophan. D genes are given only for firm matches. Not every row has a clone size; where given, it reads once, few, many or a size class.

CDR3: CASDWTGGSGELFF
DNA: TGTGCCAGTGACTGGACAGGGGGATCCGGGGAGCTGTTTTTT
length: 14
V: TRBV6-5
J: TRBJ2-2
size: -
D: TRBD1

CDR3: CASGTGGYLSEQYF
DNA: TGTGCCAGCGGGACAGGGGGCTACTTGAGCGAGCAGTACTTC
length: 14
V: TRBV27
J: TRBJ2-7
size: few
D: TRBD1

CDR3: CASSLWAGSGNTIYF
DNA: TGTGCCAGCAGCTTATGGGCAGGCTCTGGAAACACCATATATTTT
length: 15
V: TRBV11-2
J: TRBJ1-3
size: -
D: -

CDR3: CASSSRLAGGMYEQYF
DNA: TGCGCCAGCAGCTCCCGACTAGCGGGGGGTATGTACGAGCAGTACTTC
length: 16
V: TRBV4-1
J: TRBJ2-7
size: -
D: TRBD2

CDR3: CASSSQGGDTEAFF
DNA: TGCGCCAGCAGCTCACAGGGGGGAGACACTGAAGCTTTCTTT
length: 14
V: TRBV5-1
J: TRBJ1-1
size: -
D: TRBD1

CDR3: CASRTGGLVSTEAFF
DNA: TGTGCCAGCAGGACAGGGGGTCTTGTTAGCACTGAAGCTTTCTTT
length: 15
V: TRBV27
J: TRBJ1-1
size: -
D: TRBD1

CDR3: CASSPSRQGAYNSPLHF
DNA: TGTGCCAGCTCACCCTCTCGGCAGGGTGCCTATAATTCACCCCTCCACTTT
length: 17
V: TRBV18
J: TRBJ1-6
size: -
D: -

CDR3: CASSPRPWGGRTDTQYF
DNA: TGTGCCAGCAGCCCCCGCCCATGGGGGGGGCGCACAGATACGCAGTATTTT
length: 17
V: TRBV11-2
J: TRBJ2-3
size: -
D: -

CDR3: CASADRGRSNQPQHF
DNA: TGTGCCAGTGCGGACAGGGGACGTAGCAATCAGCCCCAGCATTTT
length: 15
V: TRBV19
J: TRBJ1-5
size: -
D: TRBD1

CDR3: CASSNCSTGAYNEQFF
DNA: TGTGCCAGCAGCAACTGTTCCACGGGAGCCTACAATGAGCAGTTCTTC
length: 16
V: TRBV21-1
J: TRBJ2-1
size: -
D: -

CDR3: CASSLGTGGGQPQHF
DNA: TGTGCCAGTAGTCTGGGGACAGGCGGGGGTCAGCCCCAGCATTTT
length: 15
V: TRBV19
J: TRBJ1-5
size: many
D: TRBD1

CDR3: CASSLDRVGFFF
DNA: TGCGCCAGCAGCTTGGACAGGGTGGGGTTTTTCTTC
length: 12
V: TRBV5-1
J: TRBJ2-1
size: -
D: -

CDR3: CASSQVLQGGGGYTF
DNA: TGTGCCAGCAGCCAAGTCCTACAGGGGGGAGGAGGCTACACCTTC
length: 15
V: TRBV3-1/TRBV3-2
J: TRBJ1-2
size: -
D: TRBD1

CDR3: CASSLKSAQETQYF
DNA: TGTGCCAGCAGTTTGAAGAGCGCACAAGAGACCCAGTACTTC
length: 14
V: TRBV27
J: TRBJ2-5
size: -
D: -

CDR3: CASSLGQREYYEQYF
DNA: TGTGCCAGCAGCTTGGGTCAGCGGGAGTACTACGAGCAGTACTTC
length: 15
V: TRBV5-4
J: TRBJ2-7
size: -
D: TRBD2

CDR3: CASSLRGTGDTNYGYTF
DNA: TGTGCCAGCAGCTTAAGGGGGACAGGGGATACTAACTATGGCTACACCTTC
length: 17
V: TRBV7-2
J: TRBJ1-2
size: -
D: TRBD1

CDR3: CASSSHLGQLFSEQYF
DNA: TGTGCCAGCAGTTCACACCTCGGACAGTTGTTCTCCGAGCAGTACTTC
length: 16
V: TRBV28
J: TRBJ2-7
size: -
D: -

CDR3: CASRGRDTQYF
DNA: TGTGCCAGCAGGGGGCGGGATACGCAGTATTTT
length: 11
V: TRBV6-1
J: TRBJ2-3
size: -
D: -

CDR3: CASSMRLLGTARLQANEKLFF
DNA: TGTGCCAGTAGTATGAGGTTATTGGGGACAGCTCGACTACAGGCTAATGAAAAACTGTTTTTT
length: 21
V: TRBV19
J: TRBJ1-4
size: -
D: TRBD1

CDR3: CASSHYGTGRNIQYF
DNA: TGTGCCAGCAGCCACTATGGGACAGGGCGCAACATTCAGTACTTC
length: 15
V: TRBV5-8
J: TRBJ2-4
size: -
D: TRBD1

CDR3: CASSSDRAYTGELFF
DNA: TGTGCCAGCAGTTCGGACAGGGCTTACACCGGGGAGCTGTTTTTT
length: 15
V: TRBV27
J: TRBJ2-2
size: -
D: TRBD1

CDR3: CASSEWGTVNSPLHF
DNA: TGTGCCAGCAGTGAATGGGGGACAGTTAATTCACCCCTCCACTTT
length: 15
V: TRBV25-1
J: TRBJ1-6
size: -
D: TRBD1

CDR3: CASSDPGLAATEQYF
DNA: TGTGCCAGTAGTGATCCGGGACTAGCCGCCACTGAGCAGTACTTC
length: 15
V: TRBV19
J: TRBJ2-7
size: -
D: TRBD2

CDR3: CASSFIEAQSEKLFF
DNA: TGTGCCAGCAGCTTCATTGAGGCACAATCCGAAAAACTGTTTTTT
length: 15
V: TRBV5-5
J: TRBJ1-4
size: -
D: -

CDR3: CAPIGGTGYNEQFF
DNA: TGCGCTCCAATCGGGGGGACGGGATACAATGAGCAGTTCTTC
length: 14
V: TRBV4-1
J: TRBJ2-1
size: -
D: TRBD2

CDR3: CASSFGSQPQHF
DNA: TGTGCCAGCAGTTTTGGGAGTCAGCCCCAGCATTTT
length: 12
V: TRBV12-3/TRBV12-4
J: TRBJ1-5
size: -
D: -

CDR3: CATSDNDPMRRYGYTF
DNA: TGTGCCACCAGTGATAACGATCCTATGAGGAGGTATGGCTACACCTTC
length: 16
V: TRBV24-1
J: TRBJ1-2
size: -
D: -

CDR3: CASSQDRWTRTQYF
DNA: TGCGCCAGCAGCCAAGATCGATGGACTCGAACGCAGTATTTT
length: 14
V: TRBV4-1
J: TRBJ2-3
size: -
D: -